This TCR beta chain was recorded in a study of blood T cells in healthy people across ages. Broader study findings: Researchers report that TCR beta diversity correlated strongly with naive T cell percentage. Donor CMV infection status was unknown, possibly confounding age-related changes in expanded clonotypes.

This clonotype was detected a few times. Its antigen is currently unknown. Alongside a J-beta primer mix, a sample-barcoded 5' primer served in a second PCR lasting 7 to 11 cycles. Every sample gave at least 3 million paired-end reads containing CDR3. Each CDR3 protein gets one entry after TCRdb re-called the 5' RACE reads with MiXCR. The sample includes some 320,000 distinct CDR3 sequences, around 30% of them seen just once. Sequenced: blood. This TCR was recovered from a woman aged 70 to 79 in good health.

This chain's CDR3 is CASSVAQGGQETQYF. CDR3 nucleotides: TGTGCCAGCAGCGTAGCGCAGGGAGGGCAAGAGACCCAGTACTTC. The chain carries TRBV9 and TRBJ2-5, with TRBD2 matching over 7 bases. Germline V gene sequence: CDR1 SGDLS, CDR2 YYNGEE. This CDR3 region has 15 residues. J gave up 2 bases and V 0 bases, and 4 bases lay outside the gene matches.